This T cell receptor (beta chain) comes out of a study of blood T cell repertoires in COVID-19 (dated by TCRdb to about 2020). In terms of the full investigation: Samples from collaborators originated in the United States, Italy and Spain and spanned both the acute and convalescent phases of COVID-19. The prospective study material was composed of cDNA or gDNA derived from T cells, B-cell-depleted T cells, or PBMCs. Deeply sampled blood TCRbeta repertoires from subjects exposed to, actively infected with, or recovered from COVID-19 were included in the dataset. The repertoires were released in a freely available public database meant as a resource for research on the immune response to SARS-CoV-2. The samples were drawn from two sources: the first 160 participants of the ongoing ImmuneRACE study, and about 1,300 subjects contributed by 6 global collaborators. A de-identified subject ID, COVID-19 status, age in years and sex were almost always included in the sample metadata. Where available, HLA class I and class II types were obtained from metadata supplied by the sample provider rather than from assay-based typing. Results the study describes overall, beyond this receptor: How much clinical and demographic metadata was included differed by source and by participant, and the metadata was provided uncurated.

Taken from cysteine to phenylalanine, the CDR3 has 14 residues. The entry retains the CDR3 DNA only, 42 bases that are in frame from base 1. As encoded in the germline V gene, CDR1 is SNHLY while CDR2 is FYNNEI. The V and J ends are trimmed by 8 bases and 6 bases, leaving 16 bases between them. Notes on this clone: Its specific antigen is unknown. Nothing much larger sits one base from this clone, and base qualities are not available.

Whole blood was collected in K2EDTA tubes by collaborating institutions according to the institutions' own protocols. For TCRbeta analysis, collaborators shipped samples in one of three forms: frozen whole blood, isolated PBMCs, or DNA extracted from either of those sample types. The immunoSEQ Assay, a bias-controlled multiplex PCR, was used to amplify TCRbeta CDR3 regions from genomic DNA. The original pipeline was this. The number of nucleated cells in each sample was estimated from the amplification of reference gene primers within the assay. Sequence reads were collapsed and filtered to measure the absolute abundance of every unique TCRbeta CDR3 rearrangement. For each sample, productive Simpson clonality was calculated as the square root of Simpson's diversity index over productive rearrangements. The table comes from immuneACCESS by way of TCRdb, which keeps in-frame sequences with V and J called. Part of the clones is missing from these tables; in studies checked, under half for an unresolved V gene and the rest for unknown reasons. Clonal size and the V and J genes are those of that table, whereas D and trimming came from the DNA. Counted in this sample were roughly 250,000 clones; 83% of them appeared once. The top ten clonotypes cover 5.5% of the sample.

Recombination connected TRBV2 to TRBJ1-4, with TRBD1 perhaps the D gene, on 6 matching bases. This clonotype was sampled from a human donor in a cohort sampled during active COVID-19. The sequencing sample was made of peripheral blood. The CDR3 sequence is CASLRQEWDEKLFF. The bases read TGTGCCAGCCTTCGACAGGAATGGGATGAAAAACTGTTTTTT.